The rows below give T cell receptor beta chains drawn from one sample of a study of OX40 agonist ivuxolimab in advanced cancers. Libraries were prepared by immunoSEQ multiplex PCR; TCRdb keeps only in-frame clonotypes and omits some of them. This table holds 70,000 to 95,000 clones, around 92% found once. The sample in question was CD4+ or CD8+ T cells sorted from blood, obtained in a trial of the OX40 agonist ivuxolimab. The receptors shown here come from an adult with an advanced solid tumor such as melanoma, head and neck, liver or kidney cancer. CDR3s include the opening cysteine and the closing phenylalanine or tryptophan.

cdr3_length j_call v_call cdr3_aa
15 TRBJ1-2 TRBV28 CASSSGSDRGVRPTF
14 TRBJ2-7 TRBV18 CASSPATNPYEQYF
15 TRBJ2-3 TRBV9 CASSVDRAGADTQYF
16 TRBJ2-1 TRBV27 CASSSASGGIYNEQFF
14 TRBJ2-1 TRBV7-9 CASSLGLPVHEQFF
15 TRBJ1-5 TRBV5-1 CASSLQGGLGQPQHF
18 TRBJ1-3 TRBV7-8 CASSLARFGQKTGNTIYF
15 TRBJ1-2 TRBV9 CASSVDGRAYYGYTF
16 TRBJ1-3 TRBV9 CASSVGQGTSGNTIYF
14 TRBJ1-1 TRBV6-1 CASSEGTANTEAFF